This TCR beta chain was documented in a study of a mutant IDH1 vaccine in newly diagnosed glioma. Study-wide context: Investigators started vaccination 4-6 weeks after radiotherapy alone, or with temozolomide cycles. Visit V12 happened at week 35; visit V13 happened at week 47.

Time point described: week 35, safety follow-up. It was 300 ug of mutant IDH1 20-mer peptide that made up each vaccine dose, given with topical imiquimod. In weeks 1, 3, 5, 7, 11, 15, 19 and 23, patients were immunized, eight times in all. Here immunoSEQ multiplex PCR was the method, and the copy in TCRdb shows in-frame clones only, minus some. Of about 69,000 clones in the sample, around 86% were seen once. General observations from the study: Pseudoprogression seemed unrelated to changes in top peripheral T cell clonotypes.

On this clone itself: Its antigen is not known.

The sequenced sample was PBMCs, obtained from a glioma patient whose treatment included an IDH1 peptide vaccine. The receptor comes from a young man with glioma.

Written as DNA, the CDR3 is TGTGCCAGCAGCCTCAGGCCTAGCGGCACTGAAGCTTTCTTT. Translating gives CASSLRPSGTEAFF. The chain links TRBV28 to TRBJ1-1; D remains ambiguous. Germline V gene lookup returns CDR1 MDHEN and CDR2 SYDVKM. The CDR3 has 14 residues. Trimming removed 6 bases at V and 4 bases at J, with 15 bases between.